A single sample is the source of the 7 T cell receptor beta chains below, sequenced in a study of OX40 agonist ivuxolimab in advanced cancers. Clones were sequenced by immunoSEQ multiplex PCR, and TCRdb holds only the in-frame ones, with some missing. The table lists more than 25,000 clones, about 88% of them singletons, with 25% to 40% in the top ten. This specimen was CD4+ or CD8+ T cells sorted from blood, taken in a trial of the OX40 agonist ivuxolimab. The receptors originated from an adult with an advanced solid tumor such as melanoma, head and neck, liver or kidney cancer.

The rearrangement uses TRBV9 and TRBJ2-7; possibly TRBD1 for D (5 bases). Trimming pared 2 bases from V and 5 bases from J, leaving 17 bases between. The CDR3 is 15 residues long. Per germline, CDR1 SGDLS and CDR2 YYNGEE. As DNA, the CDR3 is TGTGCCAGCAGCGTCTCCCGAGTGTGGGGCGACGAGCAGTACTTC. The encoded protein is CASSVSRVWGDEQYF.

The chain couples TRBV9 to TRBJ1-1; TRBD1 is a possible D gene (5 bases). Trimming took off 2 bases at V and 0 bases at J, with 8 bases between the two ends. Germline V CDR1 and CDR2: SGDLS, YYNGEE. There are 14 residues in the CDR3. In DNA form, the CDR3 reads TGTGCCAGCAGCGTCGGGGGGGTGAACACTGAAGCTTTCTTT. It translates to CASSVGGVNTEAFF.

This clone is categorized as medium-sized. The chain uses TRBV5-1 and TRBJ1-6; D perhaps matches TRBD1 (5 bases). Trimming removed 9 bases at V and 9 bases at J, with 16 bases between. The CDR3 loop spans 13 amino acids. The germline gives CDR1 SGHRS, CDR2 YFSETQ. CDR3 nucleotide sequence: TGCGCCAAGTACCGGGGCGGAATTTCACCCCTCCACTTT. Residues: CAKYRGGISPLHF.

The chain recombines TRBV27 with TRBJ1-2, with D unclear. The CDR3 runs 11 residues. V was clipped by 10 bases and J by 3 bases, with 9 bases between them. The germline V gene has CDR1 MNHEY and CDR2 SMNVEV (reference sequence). CDR3: CATLTDYGYTF. The CDR3, as DNA: TGTGCCACCCTGACGGACTATGGCTACACCTTC.

The chain links TRBV6-6 to TRBJ2-7, with TRBD1 matching 9 bases. CDR3 length: 15 residues. The junction had 3 bases not matched to a gene; V was cut back by 0 bases and J by 3 bases. The germline V gene encodes CDR1 MNHNY and CDR2 SVGAGI (reference sequence). The CDR3 is CASSYSGTGLYEQYF. DNA of the CDR3: TGTGCCAGCAGTTACTCGGGGACAGGGCTCTACGAGCAGTACTTC.

The chain employs TRBV6-5 and TRBJ1-2, with D unclear. This CDR3 is built from 13 residues. Per the germline V gene, CDR1 is MNHEY and CDR2 is SVGAGI. V lost 0 bases, J lost 8 bases, and 10 bases lay in between. In DNA form, the CDR3 reads TGTGCCAGCAGTTACTCCAACCTTAACGGCTACACCTTC. The encoded protein is CASSYSNLNGYTF.

V usage is TRBV4-3 and J usage is TRBJ2-1; tentatively, D is TRBD2 (6 bases). The V end lost 2 bases, the J end lost 0 bases, and 11 bases lay between the germline ends. Germline CDR1 reads LGHNA; CDR2 reads YSLEER. This CDR3 is 16 amino acids long. CDR3 loop: CASSQYSGLSYNEQFF. In DNA, the CDR3 is TGCGCCAGCAGCCAATATAGCGGCCTCTCCTACAATGAGCAGTTCTTC.